This T cell receptor (beta chain) was recovered during a study of a mutant IDH1 vaccine in newly diagnosed glioma. About the study: The study started vaccination 4-6 weeks after radiotherapy alone, or with temozolomide cycles.

Note on this clone: No antigen is known for it.

This CDR3 is 16 amino acids long. The germline gives CDR1 SQVTM, CDR2 ANQGSEA. With 2 bases removed from V and 3 bases from J, the gap between germline ends came to 17 bases. Profiled with immunoSEQ multiplex PCR; TCRdb holds only in-frame clones, not every one. The data contain roughly 130,000 clones, roughly 75% of them singletons. Stated time point: week 11, during vaccination. All doses held 300 ug of mutant IDH1 20-mer peptide, with topical imiquimod. This sequence was found in a man aged 40-55 years with glioma. The sample consisted of PBMCs, taken from a glioma patient whose treatment included an IDH1 peptide vaccine. The chain recombines TRBV29-1 with TRBJ2-1, with D perhaps TRBD1 (6 bases). The CDR3 sequence is CSVERGGQGSYNEQFF. As DNA, the CDR3 is TGCAGCGTTGAAAGGGGTGGGCAGGGGAGCTACAATGAGCAGTTCTTC.